The clone carrying this T cell receptor beta chain was recorded at least ten times. One entry per CDR3 protein, called by TCRdb with MiXCR from the 5' RACE reads. In the table there are over 25,000 distinct CDR3 sequences, more than 4.5% of which are singletons. This entry is derived from a study of early T cells in non-severe SARS-CoV-2 infection. Study-wide background: Unsorted whole blood bulk RNA was sequenced, with unpaired chains.

The CDR3 has 13 residues. The germline V gene has CDR1 MDHEN and CDR2 SYDVKM. V lost 6 bases to trimming and J lost 5 bases; unmatched junction nucleotides: 6. The specimen sequenced was whole blood. This receptor was identified in an adult who was a healthcare worker with PCR-confirmed SARS-CoV-2 infection or an uninfected control (not recorded which). The chain joins TRBV28 to TRBJ1-1; TRBD1 aligns across 7 bases. The CDR3 sequence: CASRTGQVTEAFF. CDR3 DNA: TGTGCCAGCAGGACAGGACAGGTAACTGAAGCTTTCTTT.